Below, 11 T cell receptor beta chains from the same sample are listed, as sequenced in a study of Graves' ophthalmopathy and Graves' hyperthyroidism. RNA transcripts provided the template for amplifying TCR beta CDR3 regions. RT-PCR in the first round used HTBI primers; a second-round multiplex PCR followed. TCRdb reprocessed the multiplex PCR reads with MiXCR, giving one entry per CDR3 protein. Of 350,000 to 400,000 distinct CDR3 sequences listed, 15% are singletons. What was sequenced was peripheral blood. All receptors come from a woman in her late teens or twenties with stable Graves' hyperthyroidism.

This clonotype has just a few counts. V is TRBV20-1 and J is TRBJ2-7, with 8 bases lining up with TRBD2. This CDR3 has 13 amino acids. The germline gives CDR1 DFQATT, CDR2 SNEGSKA (reference sequence). The J segment lost 2 bases and the V segment lost 1 base, leaving 1 base of the junction unmatched. The CDR3 loop is CSARAGGTYEQYF. CDR3 coding DNA: TGCAGTGCTAGAGCGGGAGGGACCTACGAGCAGTACTTC.

In this sample, this clonotype turned up many times. The V and J genes are TRBV19 and TRBJ1-2, with 12 nucleotides matching TRBD1. The CDR3 length is 15 residues. Trimming at V came to 5 bases and at J to 5 bases, leaving 6 bases not matched to a gene. In germline, CDR1 is LNHDA, CDR2 SQIVND (reference sequence). In DNA form, the CDR3 reads TGTGCCAGTAGTCTCCGGGGACAGGGGGCGTATGGCTACACCTTC. Translation: CASSLRGQGAYGYTF. Drawing the rest from reference TRBV19 and TRBJ1-2, the complete variable domain is DGGITQSPKYLFRKEGQNVTLSCEQNLNHDAMYWYRQDPGQGLRLIYYSQIVNDFQKGDIAEGYSVSREKKESFPLTVTSAQKNPTAFYLCASSLRGQGAYGYTFGSGTRLTVV.

The chain uses TRBV3-1 and TRBJ2-5; D unresolved. CDR1 and CDR2 from the germline V gene are LGHDT and YNNKEL (reference sequence). The CDR3 runs to 13 residues. V shed 4 bases and J shed 4 bases, with 10 bases lying between them. CDR3 bases: TGTGCCAGCAGCCCCCGGGCCGCAGAGACCCAGTACTTC. This codes for CASSPRAAETQYF.

Ten or more counts support this clonotype. V usage is TRBV29-1 and J usage is TRBJ2-5; D is ambiguous. Germline V CDR1 and CDR2: SQVTM, ANQGSEA. The CDR3 loop spans 14 amino acids. With 1 base removed from V and 2 bases from J, the gap between germline ends came to 11 bases. The CDR3 is CSVEVSQIQETQYF. For the CDR3, the DNA is TGCAGCGTTGAAGTCTCACAGATACAAGAGACCCAGTACTTC.

This clonotype was seen repeatedly, ten times or more. The chain carries TRBV6-1 and TRBJ2-3, with TRBD2 identical over 7 bases. The CDR3 sequence is 15 residues long. J lost 2 bases, V lost 1 base, and 3 bases had no gene match. The germline V gene encodes CDR1 MNHNS and CDR2 SASEGT. The DNA for the CDR3 is TGTGCCAGCAGTGAAGTAGAGCGGGACACAGATACGCAGTATTTT. Translated, it gives CASSEVERDTDTQYF.

V usage is TRBV6-5 and J usage is TRBJ2-5; 9 bases are shared with TRBD2. CDR1 is MNHEY, CDR2 SVGAGI, per germline. V was clipped by 3 bases and J by 7 bases; unmatched bases: 12. CDR3 length equals 16 residues. DNA for the CDR3: TGTGCCAGCAGTTATGTGGGTAGCGGGGGCCCCAGGACCCAGTACTTC. It is translated as CASSYVGSGGPRTQYF.

This clonotype was observed at least ten times. This chain links TRBV20-1 with TRBJ2-5; 10 bases fit TRBD2. In germline, CDR1 is DFQATT, CDR2 SNEGSKA (reference sequence). Losses at the gene ends were 2 bases for V and 1 base for J; bases not matched to a gene: 4. There are 15 residues in the CDR3. CDR3 loop: CSARQLAGAQETQYF. The CDR3 region has the DNA TGCAGTGCTAGACAGCTAGCGGGGGCCCAAGAGACCCAGTACTTC.

This clonotype was detected ten times or more. The V call is TRBV19, the J call TRBJ2-7; unclear D gene. The CDR3 loop spans 11 amino acids. Germline V gives CDR1 LNHDA, CDR2 SQIVND (reference sequence). The V end lost 4 bases, the J end lost 3 bases, and 4 bases lay between the germline ends. DNA for the CDR3: TGTGCCAGTAGTAGGATCTACGAGCAGTACTTC. Translated, it gives CASSRIYEQYF. The full variable domain, rest sourced from reference TRBV19 and TRBJ2-7, is DGGITQSPKYLFRKEGQNVTLSCEQNLNHDAMYWYRQDPGQGLRLIYYSQIVNDFQKGDIAEGYSVSREKKESFPLTVTSAQKNPTAFYLCASSRIYEQYFGPGTRLTVT.

In this sample, this clonotype turned up a few times. The chain has TRBV10-3 and TRBJ2-1; TRBD1 might be the D (6 bases). The V end lost 4 bases, the J end lost 5 bases, and 6 bases lay between the germline ends. The CDR3 covers 12 residues. Germline values: CDR1 ENHRY, CDR2 SYGVKD. The CDR3 nucleotides are TGTGCCATCAGTGGGACAGACAATGAGCAGTTCTTC. This gives the protein CAISGTDNEQFF.

In this sample, this clonotype turned up many times. The chain has TRBV11-1 and TRBJ1-2, with 7 bases lining up with TRBD1. This CDR3 region has 17 residues. V lost 6 bases to trimming and J lost 3 bases; unmatched junction nucleotides: 16. Germline values: CDR1 SGHAT, CDR2 FQDESV (reference sequence). CDR3 sequence reads: CASRPARDSDFHYGYTF. The CDR3, as DNA: TGTGCCAGCAGACCCGCCAGGGACAGTGACTTTCACTATGGCTACACCTTC.

This clonotype was detected only a few times. This rearrangement joins TRBV11-3 to TRBJ2-5; the D call may be TRBD1 or TRBD2 (7 bases each). Trimming pared 2 bases from V and 5 bases from J, leaving 15 bases between. CDR3 length equals 15 residues. Germline V gene data show CDR1 as SGHNT and CDR2 as YENEEA. The DNA of the CDR3 is TGTGCCAGCAGCTTAATGCCCCAGGGGGGGGAGACCCAGTACTTC. Translating gives CASSLMPQGGETQYF. Complete variable domain (other parts from reference TRBV11-3 and TRBJ2-5): EAGVVQSPRYKIIEKKQPVAFWCNPISGHNTLYWYLQNLGQGPELLIRYENEEAVDDSQLPKDRFSAERLKGVDSTLKIQPAELGDSAVYLCASSLMPQGGETQYFGPGTRLLVL.